This T cell receptor (beta chain) was identified in a study of blood T cell repertoires in COVID-19. Only in-frame clones appear in the TCRdb table, and some are missing; sequencing was by immunoSEQ multiplex PCR. The table records about 180,000 clones, approximately 78% of them present only once. V dropped 7 bases and J dropped 4; count of bases not matched to a gene: 6. The CDR3 extends over 14 amino acids. Germline-derived CDR1 and CDR2 are MDHEN and SYDVKM. The receptor was isolated from a woman between 50 and 59 years old who had recovered from COVID-19. This sequence joins TRBV28 and TRBJ1-1; TRBD1 aligns across 10 bases. The sequenced material came from PBMCs or T cells enriched from blood (not recorded which). The CDR3 loop is CASTRGQGSTEAFF. CDR3 DNA sequence: TGTGCCAGCACAAGGGGACAGGGGAGCACTGAAGCTTTCTTT.